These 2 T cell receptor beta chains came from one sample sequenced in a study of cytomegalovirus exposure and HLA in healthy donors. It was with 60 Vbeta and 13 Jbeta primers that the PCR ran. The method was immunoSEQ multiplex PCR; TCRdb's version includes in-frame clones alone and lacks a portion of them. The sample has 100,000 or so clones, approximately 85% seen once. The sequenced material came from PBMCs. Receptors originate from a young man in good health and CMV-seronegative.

CDR3: CASSPRRNQPQHF. The DNA for the CDR3 is TGTGCCAGTAGTCCCCGGCGGAATCAGCCCCAGCATTTT. This rearrangement joins TRBV19 to TRBJ1-5; D unclear. Trimming cost V 5 bases and J 4 bases, with 9 bases left between them. Germline CDR1 and CDR2: LNHDA and SQIVND (reference sequence). The CDR3 totals 13 residues.

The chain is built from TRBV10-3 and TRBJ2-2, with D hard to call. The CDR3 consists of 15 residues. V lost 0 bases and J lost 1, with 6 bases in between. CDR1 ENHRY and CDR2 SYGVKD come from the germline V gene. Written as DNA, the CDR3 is TGTGCCATCAGTGAGTCGCCAGGGAACACCGGGGAGCTGTTTTTT. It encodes CAISESPGNTGELFF.